Below are 9 T cell receptor beta chains sequenced from a single sample in a study of glioma-infiltrating T cells. Using RNA template, CDR3s of TCR alpha and beta were amplified with iRepertoire arm-PCR. TCRdb recomputed calls from the multiplex PCR reads with MiXCR, one row per CDR3 protein. The repertoire has approximately 190,000 distinct CDR3 sequences, about 32% of them found once; the top ten carry roughly a fifth. Input material: glioma tissue, nonneoplastic brain tissue, or PBMCs (not recorded which). The origin of the receptors is a human donor with low-grade glioma or glioblastoma, undergoing nonglioma brain surgery, or in good health (not recorded which).

To note about this clonotype: One base away lies a much larger clone, so this may be a sequencing read error. The chain joins TRBV6-2 or TRBV6-3 to TRBJ2-7; 8 nucleotides agree with TRBD1. The CDR3 consists of 15 residues. Trimming removed 6 bases from V and 4 bases from J; junction bases left unmatched: 11. Germline V gene sequence: CDR1 MNHEY, CDR2 SVGEGT. The CDR3 protein is CASRSSGTGLYEQYF. CDR3 sequence (DNA): TGTGCCAGCAGATCGTCTGGGACAGGCTTATACGAGCAGTACTTC.

The table lists this clonotype with many counts. V usage is TRBV5-4 and J usage is TRBJ1-1, with 7 bases fitting TRBD1. The CDR3 totals 16 residues. V was clipped by 0 bases and J by 0 bases; unmatched bases: 5. Germline-derived CDR1 and CDR2 are SGHNT and YYREEE (reference sequence). The DNA for the CDR3 is TGTGCCAGCAGCTTGGTAGGGGGCAATATGAACACTGAAGCTTTCTTT. Protein: CASSLVGGNMNTEAFF.

This clonotype turned up a few times. The chain couples TRBV12-3 or TRBV12-4 to TRBJ2-4; TRBD1 might be the D (5 bases). The CDR3 contains 12 residues. The V and J ends lost 7 bases and 7 bases respectively, with 11 bases between them. The chain's CDR3 is CASKPDTNIQYF. The CDR3, as DNA: TGTGCCAGCAAGCCGGACACGAACATTCAGTACTTC.

J is TRBJ2-5 and V is TRBV18; possibly TRBD2 for D (6 bases). The V end lost 2 bases, the J end lost 5 bases, and 12 bases lay between the germline ends. This CDR3 has 14 residues. Germline CDR1 and CDR2: KGHSH and LQKENI. The CDR3 loop reads CASSPGRREETQYF. DNA for the CDR3: TGTGCCAGCTCACCAGGTAGGAGGGAGGAGACCCAGTACTTC.

This clonotype appeared many times. V and J are TRBV7-6 and TRBJ2-1, with 9 bases that match TRBD2. The CDR3 is made up of 17 amino acids. J lost 2 bases, V lost 5 bases, and 10 bases had no gene match. Germline CDR1 is SGHVS and CDR2 is FNYEAQ. This CDR3 is CASSPTASGTTYNEQFF. DNA of the CDR3: TGTGCCAGCAGCCCGACGGCTAGCGGGACTACCTACAATGAGCAGTTCTTC.

This clonotype came up many times. The chain is built from TRBV20-1 and TRBJ2-7; 7 positions match TRBD1. Germline V gene sequence: CDR1 DFQATT, CDR2 SNEGSKA (reference sequence). This CDR3 is 15 amino acids long. V trimming: 5 bases; J trimming: 2 bases; junction bases outside the gene matches: 12. Written as DNA, the CDR3 is TGCAGTGCTCCGGGAAATCCGGGACAGACCTACGAGCAGTACTTC. As protein: CSAPGNPGQTYEQYF.

This clonotype occurred many times. The V and J genes are TRBV6-1 and TRBJ2-7; D gene unclear. The CDR3 is 11 amino acids. V was cut by 6 bases and J by 4 bases, with 7 bases left in between. Germline CDR1 and CDR2: MNHNS and SASEGT. The CDR3 bases are TGTGCCAGCAGCCTCAATTACGAGCAGTACTTC. The encoded protein is CASSLNYEQYF.

This clonotype has ten or more counts. The rearrangement joins TRBV7-2 to TRBJ1-5; a weak D match, TRBD1 (5 bases). The CDR3 sequence is 13 residues long. Germline CDR1 SGHTA, CDR2 FQGNSA. Trimming pared 1 base from V and 12 bases from J, leaving 13 bases between. CDR3 region: CASSLDGGGDQHF. CDR3 sequence (DNA): TGTGCCAGCAGCTTAGATGGAGGAGGGGACCAGCATTTT.

This clonotype has a count of ten or more. The chain links TRBV6-2 or TRBV6-3 to TRBJ2-7, with D possibly TRBD1 on 6 matching bases. CDR1 and CDR2 (germline): MNHEY, SVGEGT. CDR3 length equals 16 residues. Trimming shortened V by 4 bases and J by 2 bases, and 18 bases separated the two germline ends. CDR3 sequence: CASSSPNRAGTYEQYF. The CDR3 DNA sequence: TGTGCCAGCAGTTCTCCTAACAGGGCTGGTACCTACGAGCAGTACTTC.